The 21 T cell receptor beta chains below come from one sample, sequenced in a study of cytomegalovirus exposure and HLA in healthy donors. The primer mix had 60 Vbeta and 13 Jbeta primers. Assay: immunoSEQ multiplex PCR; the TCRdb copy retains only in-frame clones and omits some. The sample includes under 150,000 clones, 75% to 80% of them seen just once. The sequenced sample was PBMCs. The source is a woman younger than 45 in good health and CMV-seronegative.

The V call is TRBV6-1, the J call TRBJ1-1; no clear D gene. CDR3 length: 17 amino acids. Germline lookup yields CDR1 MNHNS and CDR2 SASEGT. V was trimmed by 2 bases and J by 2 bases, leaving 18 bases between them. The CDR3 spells CASSEMRVRWGNTEAFF. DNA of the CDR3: TGTGCCAGCAGTGAAATGAGGGTTAGGTGGGGAAACACTGAAGCTTTCTTT.

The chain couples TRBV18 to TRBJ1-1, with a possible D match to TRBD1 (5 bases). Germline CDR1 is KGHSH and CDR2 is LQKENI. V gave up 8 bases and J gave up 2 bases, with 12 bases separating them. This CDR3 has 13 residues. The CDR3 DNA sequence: TGTGCCAGCGCCAGGGTCGGCAACACTGAAGCTTTCTTT. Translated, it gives CASARVGNTEAFF.

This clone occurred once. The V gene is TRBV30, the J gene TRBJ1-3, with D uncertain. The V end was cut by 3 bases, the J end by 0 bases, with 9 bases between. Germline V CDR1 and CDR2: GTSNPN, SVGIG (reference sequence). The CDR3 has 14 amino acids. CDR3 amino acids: CAWRRPNSGNTIYF. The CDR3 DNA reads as TGTGCCTGGAGGAGGCCGAACTCTGGAAACACCATATATTTT.

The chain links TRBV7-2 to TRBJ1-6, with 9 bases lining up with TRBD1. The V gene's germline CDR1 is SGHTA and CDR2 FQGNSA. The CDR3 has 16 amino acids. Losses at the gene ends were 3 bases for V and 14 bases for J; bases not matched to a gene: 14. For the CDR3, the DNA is TGTGCCAGCAGCTTTAACCTCCGGGACAGGGCTTGGGCCCTCCACTTT. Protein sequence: CASSFNLRDRAWALHF.

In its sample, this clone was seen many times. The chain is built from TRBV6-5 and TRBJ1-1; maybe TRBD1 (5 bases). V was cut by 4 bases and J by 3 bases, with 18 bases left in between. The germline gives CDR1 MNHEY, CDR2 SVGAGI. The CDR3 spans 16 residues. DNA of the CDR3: TGTGCCAGCAGTTCGGCGGGAGGGGTCCCGGACACTGAAGCTTTCTTT. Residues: CASSSAGGVPDTEAFF.

Here the CDR3 reads CASSVPGTGVGSPLHF. The CDR3 nucleotides read TGTGCCAGCAGTGTCCCCGGGACAGGGGTCGGCTCACCCCTCCACTTT. The rearrangement links TRBV6-1 to TRBJ1-6; 10 bases are a match to TRBD1. The CDR3 spans 16 residues. J gave up 10 bases and V 4 bases, and 10 bases lay outside the gene matches. Germline V gives CDR1 MNHNS, CDR2 SASEGT.

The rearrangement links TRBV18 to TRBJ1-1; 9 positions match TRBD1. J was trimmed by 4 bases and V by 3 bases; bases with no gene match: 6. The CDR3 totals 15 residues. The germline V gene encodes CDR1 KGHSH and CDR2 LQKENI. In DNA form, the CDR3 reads TGTGCCAGCTCACCGCAAACAGGGGGCTTCACTGAAGCTTTCTTT. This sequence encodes CASSPQTGGFTEAFF.

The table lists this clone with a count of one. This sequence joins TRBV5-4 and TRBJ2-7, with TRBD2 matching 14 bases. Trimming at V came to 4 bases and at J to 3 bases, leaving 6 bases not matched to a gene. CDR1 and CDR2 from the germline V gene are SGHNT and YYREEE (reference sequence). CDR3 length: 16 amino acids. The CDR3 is CASSPGLAGAGYEQYF. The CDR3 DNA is TGTGCCAGCAGCCCGGGACTAGCGGGGGCCGGCTACGAGCAGTACTTC.

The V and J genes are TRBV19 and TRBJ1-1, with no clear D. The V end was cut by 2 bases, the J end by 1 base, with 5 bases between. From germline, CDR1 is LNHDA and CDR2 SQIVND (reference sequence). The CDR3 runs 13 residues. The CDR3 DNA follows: TGTGCCAGTAGTATAAATCGGAACACTGAAGCTTTCTTT. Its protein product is CASSINRNTEAFF.

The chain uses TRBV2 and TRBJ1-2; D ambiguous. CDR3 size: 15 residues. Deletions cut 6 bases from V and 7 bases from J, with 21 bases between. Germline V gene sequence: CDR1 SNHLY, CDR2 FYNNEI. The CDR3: CASRLRDLGYGGYTF. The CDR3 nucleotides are TGTGCCAGCAGACTCCGGGATCTAGGTTATGGTGGCTACACCTTC.

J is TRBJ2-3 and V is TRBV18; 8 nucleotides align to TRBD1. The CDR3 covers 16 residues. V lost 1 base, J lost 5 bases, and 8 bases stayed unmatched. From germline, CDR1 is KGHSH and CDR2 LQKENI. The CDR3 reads CASSPLGQGPGDTQYF. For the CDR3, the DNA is TGTGCCAGCTCACCACTCGGACAGGGACCGGGAGATACGCAGTATTTT.

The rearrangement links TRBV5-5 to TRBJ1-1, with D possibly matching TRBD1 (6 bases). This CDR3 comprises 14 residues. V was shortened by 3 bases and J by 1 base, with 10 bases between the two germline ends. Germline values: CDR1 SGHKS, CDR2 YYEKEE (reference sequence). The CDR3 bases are TGTGCCAGCAGCTATGGACAGCAGAACACTGAAGCTTTCTTT. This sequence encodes CASSYGQQNTEAFF. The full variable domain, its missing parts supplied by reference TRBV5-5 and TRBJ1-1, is DAGVTQSPTHLIKTRGQQVTLRCSPISGHKSVSWYQQVLGQGPQFIFQYYEKEERGRGNFPDRFSARQFPNYSSELNVNALLLGDSALYLCASSYGQQNTEAFFGQGTRLTVV.

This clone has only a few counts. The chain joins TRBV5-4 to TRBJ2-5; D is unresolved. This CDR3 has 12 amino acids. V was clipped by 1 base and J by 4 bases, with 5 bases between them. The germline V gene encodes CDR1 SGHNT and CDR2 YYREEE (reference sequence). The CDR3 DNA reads TGTGCCAGCAGCTTGACTACAGAGACCCAGTACTTC. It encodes CASSLTTETQYF.

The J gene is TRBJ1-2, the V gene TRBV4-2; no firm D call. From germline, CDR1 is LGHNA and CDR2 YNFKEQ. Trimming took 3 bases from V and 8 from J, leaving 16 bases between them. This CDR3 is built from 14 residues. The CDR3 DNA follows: TGTGCCAGCAGCCAGGCAGACTTGACCTCGGGCTACACCTTC. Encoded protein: CASSQADLTSGYTF.

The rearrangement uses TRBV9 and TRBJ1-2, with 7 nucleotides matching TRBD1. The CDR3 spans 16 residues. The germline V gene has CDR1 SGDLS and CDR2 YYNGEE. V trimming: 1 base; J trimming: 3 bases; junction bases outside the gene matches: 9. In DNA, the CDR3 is TGTGCCAGCAGCGTAAGCAAGGACAGGAGCTACTATGGCTACACCTTC. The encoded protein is CASSVSKDRSYYGYTF.

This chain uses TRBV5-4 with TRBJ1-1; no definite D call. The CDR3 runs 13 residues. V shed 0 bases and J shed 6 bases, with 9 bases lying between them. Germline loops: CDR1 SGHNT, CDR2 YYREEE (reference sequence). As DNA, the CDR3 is TGTGCCAGCAGCTTGGGGCAGGCGCCTGAAGCTTTCTTT. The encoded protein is CASSLGQAPEAFF.

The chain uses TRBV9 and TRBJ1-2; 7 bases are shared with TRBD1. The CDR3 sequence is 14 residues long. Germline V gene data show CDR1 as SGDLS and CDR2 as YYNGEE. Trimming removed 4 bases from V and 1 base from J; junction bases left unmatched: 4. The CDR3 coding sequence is TGTGCCAGCAGCCCGGGACAGATTAACTATGGCTACACCTTC. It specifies CASSPGQINYGYTF.

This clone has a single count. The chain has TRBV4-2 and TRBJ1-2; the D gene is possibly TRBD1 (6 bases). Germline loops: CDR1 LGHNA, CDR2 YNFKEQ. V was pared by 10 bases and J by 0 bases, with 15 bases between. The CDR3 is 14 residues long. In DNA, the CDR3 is TGTGCCAACCTCGACAGGACCGCTAACTATGGCTACACCTTC. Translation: CANLDRTANYGYTF.

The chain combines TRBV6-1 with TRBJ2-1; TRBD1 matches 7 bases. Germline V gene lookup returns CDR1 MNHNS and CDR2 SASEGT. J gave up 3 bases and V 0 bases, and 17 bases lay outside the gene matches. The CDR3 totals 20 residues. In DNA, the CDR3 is TGTGCCAGCAGTGAAGCCGGGGCTTTTCTTGGGACAGCCCTCTACAATGAGCAGTTCTTC. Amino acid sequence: CASSEAGAFLGTALYNEQFF.

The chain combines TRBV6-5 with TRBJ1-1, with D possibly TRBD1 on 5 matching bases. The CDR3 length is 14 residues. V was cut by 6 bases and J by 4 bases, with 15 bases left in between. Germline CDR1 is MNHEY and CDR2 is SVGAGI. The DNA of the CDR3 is TGTGCCAGCAGAGAGCCGGGGGAGGCCACTGAAGCTTTCTTT. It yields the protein CASREPGEATEAFF.

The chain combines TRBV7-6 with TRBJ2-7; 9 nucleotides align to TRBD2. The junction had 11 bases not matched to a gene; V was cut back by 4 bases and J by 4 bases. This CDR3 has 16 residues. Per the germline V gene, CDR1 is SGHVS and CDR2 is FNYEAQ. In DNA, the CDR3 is TGTGCCAGCAGCTCCCTCTCGCGGGGGGGACTTTACGAGCAGTACTTC. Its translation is CASSSLSRGGLYEQYF.